The 24 T cell receptor beta chains below were found in one sample sequenced in a study of cytomegalovirus exposure and HLA in healthy donors. It was with 60 Vbeta and 13 Jbeta primers that the PCR ran. Assay: immunoSEQ multiplex PCR; the TCRdb copy retains only in-frame clones and omits some. Altogether some 190,000 clones are present, 81% being singletons, with the ten largest covering 3.4%. The specimen sequenced was PBMCs. The receptors were sampled from a man in his forties in good health and CMV-seropositive.

The chain links TRBV6-6 to TRBJ1-6; no reliable D call. This CDR3 comprises 14 residues. Germline loops: CDR1 MNHNY, CDR2 SVGAGI (reference sequence). Deletions cut 1 base from V and 6 bases from J, with 7 bases between. CDR3 in DNA: TGTGCCAGCAGTTACTTGGCAACTAATTCACCCCTCCACTTT. This sequence encodes CASSYLATNSPLHF.

The CDR3: CASSEEGREQETQYF. For the CDR3, the DNA is TGTGCCAGCAGCGAGGAGGGGCGGGAACAAGAGACCCAGTACTTC. V usage is TRBV9 and J usage is TRBJ2-5; possibly TRBD2 for D (6 bases). The CDR3 sequence is 15 residues long. The ends were cut back, 3 bases at V and 2 bases at J, with 14 bases in the middle. CDR1 is SGDLS, CDR2 YYNGEE, per germline.

The genes are TRBV14 and TRBJ2-1; D might be TRBD2 (8 bases). The germline V gene encodes CDR1 SGHDN and CDR2 FVKESK. The CDR3 is made up of 15 amino acids. Trimming left V 3 bases short and J 7 bases short, with 16 bases between. CDR3 in amino acids: CASSHTGRGLNEQFF. CDR3 in DNA: TGTGCCAGCAGCCACACCGGGAGGGGGCTTAATGAGCAGTTCTTC. The variable domain in full, with the rest retrieved from reference TRBV14 and TRBJ2-1, is EAGVTQFPSHSVIEKGQTVTLRCDPISGHDNLYWYRRVMGKEIKFLLHFVKESKQDESGMPNNRFLAERTGGTYSTLKVQPAELEDSGVYFCASSHTGRGLNEQFFGPGTRLTVL.

The chain uses TRBV9 and TRBJ2-1; 11 nucleotides agree with TRBD2. Germline V gene lookup returns CDR1 SGDLS and CDR2 YYNGEE. The junction had 4 bases not matched to a gene; V was cut back by 0 bases and J by 8 bases. This CDR3 region has 15 residues. The CDR3, as DNA: TGTGCCAGCAGCGTAGAGACTAGCGGGGTAGATGAGCAGTTCTTC. Its translation: CASSVETSGVDEQFF. Looking up the rest from reference TRBV9 and TRBJ2-1 gives the full variable domain: DSGVTQTPKHLITATGQRVTLRCSPRSGDLSVYWYQQSLDQGLQFLIQYYNGEERAKGNILERFSAQQFPDLHSELNLSSLELGDSALYFCASSVETSGVDEQFFGPGTRLTVL.

V gene TRBV5-1 combines with J gene TRBJ1-1; no reliable D call. This CDR3 is built from 14 residues. V was trimmed by 0 bases and J by 4 bases, leaving 10 bases between them. The germline V gene encodes CDR1 SGHRS and CDR2 YFSETQ. The CDR3 protein is CASSLGQSSTEAFF. Here the CDR3 DNA reads TGCGCCAGCAGCTTGGGCCAGTCTTCCACTGAAGCTTTCTTT.

V gene TRBV11-1 combines with J gene TRBJ1-2, with 7 bases fitting TRBD1. Germline assignment: CDR1 SGHAT and CDR2 FQDESV (reference sequence). The CDR3 covers 17 residues. The V gene end was trimmed by 5 bases and the J gene end by 0 bases; junction bases not matched to a gene: 12. The CDR3 DNA reads TGTGCCAGCAGCCTTCTGCCCGGGGACAGAGCTAACTATGGCTACACCTTC. This translates into CASSLLPGDRANYGYTF.

The rearrangement joins TRBV6-1 to TRBJ1-2; 7 nucleotides agree with TRBD1. This CDR3 has 13 amino acids. The V segment lost 5 bases and the J segment 5 bases; nucleotides outside the gene matches: 5. Germline values: CDR1 MNHNS, CDR2 SASEGT. In nucleotides, the CDR3 is TGTGCCAGCAGTTCCGACAGGGTTTATGGCTACACCTTC. As protein: CASSSDRVYGYTF.

The chain joins TRBV9 to TRBJ1-3; TRBD1 might be the D (6 bases). Trimming removed 4 bases from V and 2 bases from J, with 7 bases in between. Germline CDR1 reads SGDLS; CDR2 reads YYNGEE. The CDR3 covers 13 residues. CDR3 in DNA: TGTGCCAGCAGCCCAGGGGCTGGAAACACCATATATTTT. It encodes CASSPGAGNTIYF.

V usage is TRBV27 and J usage is TRBJ2-7, with 8 bases that match TRBD2. This CDR3 is built from 14 residues. Germline V lookup: CDR1 MNHEY, CDR2 SMNVEV (reference sequence). With 4 bases clipped from V and 2 bases from J, the junction kept 4 bases outside the gene matches. CDR3 in DNA: TGTGCCAGCAGTTGGAGCGGGGGACCCTACGAGCAGTACTTC. This encodes CASSWSGGPYEQYF.

This clone occurred once. This sequence joins TRBV5-6 and TRBJ2-7, with 14 bases that match TRBD2. The V segment lost 4 bases and the J segment 6 bases; nucleotides outside the gene matches: 6. Germline loops: CDR1 SGHDT, CDR2 YYEEEE. The CDR3 is 15 residues long. In DNA form, the CDR3 reads TGTGCCAGCAGCGTGGGACTAGCGGGGGCAGGCGAGCAGTACTTC. Translation gives CASSVGLAGAGEQYF.

The chain couples TRBV5-1 to TRBJ1-1; the D is unclear. Germline CDR1 is SGHRS and CDR2 is YFSETQ. The V gene lost 0 bases and the J gene lost 1 base, with 7 bases spanning the gap. The CDR3 consists of 14 residues. The CDR3 DNA reads TGCGCCAGCAGCTTGGATCCGGGGAACACTGAAGCTTTCTTT. Protein: CASSLDPGNTEAFF.

This rearrangement joins TRBV5-4 to TRBJ2-3; 14 bases are shared with TRBD2. The junction had 10 bases not matched to a gene; V was cut back by 4 bases and J by 3 bases. The CDR3 covers 18 residues. The germline V gene has CDR1 SGHNT and CDR2 YYREEE (reference sequence). The CDR3 sequence is CASSLGGLAGVGTDTQYF. CDR3 in DNA: TGTGCCAGCAGCCTGGGGGGACTAGCGGGAGTGGGGACAGATACGCAGTATTTT.

This clone was seen a handful of times. The rearrangement links TRBV25-1 to TRBJ2-7; 7 positions agree with TRBD1. The length of the CDR3 is 13 residues. CDR1 is MGHDK and CDR2 is SYGVNS in the germline V gene. J gave up 5 bases and V 4 bases, and 5 bases lay outside the gene matches. CDR3 loop: CASSADRFHEQYF. The CDR3, as DNA: TGTGCCAGCAGTGCGGACAGGTTCCACGAGCAGTACTTC.

The rearrangement uses TRBV28 and TRBJ2-1; D unclear. Trimming took off 3 bases at V and 7 bases at J, with 16 bases between the two ends. The CDR3 loop spans 15 amino acids. Germline lookup yields CDR1 MDHEN and CDR2 SYDVKM. The CDR3: CASSFGPSFWNEQFF. In nucleotides, the CDR3 is TGTGCCAGCAGTTTTGGGCCATCCTTTTGGAATGAGCAGTTCTTC.

The chain combines TRBV6-4 with TRBJ2-1; D is unresolved. The germline V gene encodes CDR1 MRHNA and CDR2 SNTAGT. The CDR3 runs to 13 residues. V was shortened by 1 base and J by 4 bases, with 5 bases between the two germline ends. The CDR3 region is CASSDYYYNEQFF. The CDR3 nucleotides are TGTGCCAGCAGTGACTATTATTACAATGAGCAGTTCTTC.

The chain is built from TRBV6-5 and TRBJ1-1, with 7 nucleotides matching TRBD1. The CDR3 sequence is 15 residues long. Trimming removed 5 bases from V and 5 bases from J; junction bases left unmatched: 11. CDR1 MNHEY and CDR2 SVGAGI come from the germline V gene. CDR3 protein: CASSGKTGSFTEAFF. The CDR3, as DNA: TGTGCCAGCAGTGGTAAGACAGGGTCGTTTACTGAAGCTTTCTTT.

The CDR3 protein is CASTPDRASYEQYF. CDR3 coding DNA: TGTGCCAGCACCCCGGACAGGGCCTCCTACGAGCAGTACTTC. The gene calls are TRBV6-1 and TRBJ2-7; 8 nucleotides align to TRBD1. The CDR3 length is 14 residues. Trimming removed 7 bases from V and 0 bases from J; junction bases left unmatched: 5. Germline V gene data show CDR1 as MNHNS and CDR2 as SASEGT.

This chain connects TRBV7-8 to TRBJ2-5; the D is unclear. Germline CDR1 and CDR2: SGHVS and FQNEAQ. The CDR3 runs to 14 residues. Trimming took off 5 bases at V and 2 bases at J, with 12 bases between the two ends. CDR3 nucleotides: TGTGCCAGCAGCATACGACTGGATCAAGAGACCCAGTACTTC. It yields the protein CASSIRLDQETQYF.

J is TRBJ2-3 and V is TRBV9, with 8 bases identical to TRBD2. This CDR3 comprises 14 residues. The germline CDR1 and CDR2 sequences are SGDLS and YYNGEE. V lost 1 base and J lost 3; bases outside the gene matches: 1. CDR3 in DNA: TGTGCCAGCAGCGTACGGGGGGGAACAGATACGCAGTATTTT. Translating gives CASSVRGGTDTQYF.

Remarks on this clone: Other DNA sequences of this sample code for an identical CDR3. The V call is TRBV5-1, the J call TRBJ2-3; TRBD2 agrees at 10 bases. The ends lost 1 base at V and 1 base at J; junction bases unmatched: 0. Looked up from germline, CDR1 is SGHRS and CDR2 is YFSETQ. CDR3 length: 15 amino acids. The CDR3 coding sequence is TGCGCCAGCAGCTTGAGCGGGGGGGGCACAGATACGCAGTATTTT. Protein sequence: CASSLSGGGTDTQYF.

The J gene is TRBJ1-4, the V gene TRBV5-8; 9 nucleotides match TRBD1. J gave up 8 bases and V 4 bases, and 3 bases lay outside the gene matches. This CDR3 has 13 residues. Germline V lookup: CDR1 SGHTS, CDR2 YDEGEE. CDR3 in amino acids: CASSTGQGEKLFF. The CDR3 DNA sequence: TGTGCCAGCAGCACCGGACAGGGGGAAAAACTGTTTTTT.

This chain's CDR3 is CASSLDRAGYYEQYF. The CDR3 coding sequence is TGTGCCAGCAGCTTAGATCGGGCAGGGTACTACGAGCAGTACTTC. The chain joins TRBV11-2 to TRBJ2-7, with D possibly matching TRBD1 (5 bases). The CDR3 totals 15 residues. Germline V lookup: CDR1 SGHAT, CDR2 FQNNGV. V gave up 0 bases and J gave up 3 bases, with 12 bases separating them.

The J gene is TRBJ2-7, the V gene TRBV10-3; tentatively, D is TRBD2 (6 bases). The CDR3 totals 14 residues. Germline lookup yields CDR1 ENHRY and CDR2 SYGVKD. Trimming left V 10 bases short and J 2 bases short, with 18 bases between. This CDR3 reads CATQTGVTTYEQYF. For the CDR3, the DNA is TGTGCCACCCAAACGGGGGTCACTACCTACGAGCAGTACTTC.

The chain is built from TRBV18 and TRBJ1-4; TRBD1 agrees at 8 bases. Unmatched junction bases numbered 2, after V lost 6 bases and J lost 5 bases. CDR3 length: 13 amino acids. Germline V gives CDR1 KGHSH, CDR2 LQKENI. CDR3 region: CASSGQENEKLFF. The CDR3 DNA reads as TGTGCCAGCTCGGGACAGGAAAATGAAAAACTGTTTTTT. Complete variable domain (other parts from reference TRBV18 and TRBJ1-4): NAGVMQNPRHLVRRRGQEARLRCSPMKGHSHVYWYRQLPEEGLKFMVYLQKENIIDESGMPKERFSAEFPKEGPSILRIQQVVRGDSAAYFCASSGQENEKLFFGSGTQLSVL.